This T cell receptor beta chain was observed in a study of blood T cell repertoires in COVID-19 (dated by TCRdb to about 2020). A note on the overall study: Samples covering the acute and convalescent phases of COVID-19 were provided by collaborators in the United States, Italy and Spain. Deeply sampled blood TCRbeta repertoires from subjects exposed to, actively infected with, or recovered from COVID-19 were included in the dataset. The material from the prospective study consisted of cDNA or gDNA derived from T cells, B-cell-depleted T cells, or PBMCs. A freely available public database, intended as a resource for researchers studying the immune response to SARS-CoV-2, is where the repertoires were released. Where available, HLA class I and class II types were taken from metadata supplied by the sample provider and were not determined by assay-based typing. Nearly every sample came with metadata listing a de-identified subject ID, COVID-19 status, age in years and sex. Samples came from the ongoing ImmuneRACE study (first 160 participants) plus 1,254 subjects from 6 global collaborators.

V is shortened by 6 bases, J by 1 base, and the region joining them spans 11 bases. The CDR3 goes from the cysteine to the phenylalanine over 14 residues. The entry retains the CDR3 DNA only, 42 bases that are in frame from base 1. CDR1 and CDR2 were assigned from the germline V gene as ENHRY and SYGVKD. Whole blood was collected in K2EDTA tubes by collaborating institutions according to the institutions' own protocols. For TCRbeta analysis, collaborators shipped samples as frozen whole blood, isolated PBMCs, or DNA extracted from either of those sample types. About this clone itself: This receptor's antigen is unknown. No much larger clone is present one base from it, and per-base qualities are unavailable.

Paper-wide results and their limitations: The quantity of clinical and demographic metadata differed by source and by participant and was supplied without curation.

The immunoSEQ Assay, a bias-controlled multiplex PCR, was used to amplify TCRbeta CDR3 regions from genomic DNA. In the paper's pipeline: Nucleated cell counts per sample were estimated from amplification of reference gene primers within the assay. To quantify the absolute abundance of each unique TCRbeta CDR3 rearrangement, sequence reads were collapsed and filtered. For each sample, productive Simpson clonality was calculated by taking the square root of Simpson's diversity index across productive rearrangements. TCRdb provides this immuneACCESS table in a form limited to in-frame rearrangements. Some clones are lacking; in checked studies, under half of them reflect an unresolved V gene, and why the rest are absent is not known. V, J and clone size are taken as reported in that table, and D and trimming were inferred from the DNA itself. The sample yields tens of thousands of clones; around 84% were counted once. The leading ten clones occupy roughly 15% of the sample.

Sequenced material: peripheral blood. The chain couples TRBV10-3 to TRBJ2-3; the best D guess is TRBD2, with 5 bases matching. The sequence was collected from a man over 45 with active or convalescent COVID-19. The DNA is as follows: TGTGCCATCAGCCTCGAGGGAGGCACAGATACGCAGTATTTT. It codes for CAISLEGGTDTQYF.